This TCR beta chain was captured by sequencing in a study of cytomegalovirus exposure and HLA in healthy donors. Study-wide results and caveats: Listed as cytomegalovirus-associated were 170 or so TCR beta chains. The CMV antigen specificity of a few CMV-associated chains was confirmed through in vitro analysis. Most TCR sequences were seen very rarely across donors, but some public TCRs occurred in many.

Generated by immunoSEQ multiplex PCR, the TCRdb table keeps only in-frame clones and is missing some. Here the sample spans about 79,000 clones, more than 85% being singletons. Regarding this clone: Its antigen is unidentified.

The CDR3 runs to 15 residues. V gave up 0 bases and J gave up 3 bases; unmatched junction bases: 3. Germline assignment: CDR1 SGDLS and CDR2 YYNGEE. Separation from the roughly 690-subject first cohort characterized the roughly 120-subject validation cohort, to which the donors belonged. The specimen sequenced was PBMCs. The V and J genes are TRBV9 and TRBJ2-7; 10 nucleotides match TRBD1. The sequence came from a woman aged 25 to 39 in good health and CMV-seronegative. CDR3 sequence reads: CASSVGTGGNYEQYF. The CDR3, as DNA: TGTGCCAGCAGCGTAGGGACAGGGGGTAACTACGAGCAGTACTTC.